One and the same sample provided the 3 T cell receptor beta chains below, sequenced in a study of blood T cell repertoires in COVID-19. Sequencing used immunoSEQ multiplex PCR; TCRdb keeps in-frame clones, though not all of them. In the table there are about 190,000 clones, approximately 91% of which are singletons. Material: peripheral blood. Receptor source: a man aged 18 to 30 with active or convalescent COVID-19.

The chain recombines TRBV6-5 with TRBJ2-5, with 7 bases aligning to TRBD2. Germline V gene lookup returns CDR1 MNHEY and CDR2 SVGAGI. The CDR3 runs 15 residues. J lost 5 bases, V lost 4 bases, and 10 bases had no gene match. The CDR3 region has the DNA TGTGCCAGCAGTTCACGGAGTGGCGGGAGTGAGACCCAGTACTTC. This encodes CASSSRSGGSETQYF.

V gene TRBV11-2 combines with J gene TRBJ1-5; 8 bases align to TRBD1. This CDR3 is 15 amino acids long. Germline V CDR1 and CDR2: SGHAT, FQNNGV. J gave up 6 bases and V 5 bases, and 9 bases lay outside the gene matches. The CDR3: CASSPDTGGFQPQHF. The DNA for the CDR3 is TGTGCCAGCAGCCCCGATACAGGGGGTTTTCAGCCCCAGCATTTT.

The CDR3 bases are TGTGCCAGTAGCCGAAGGGGAGGGACTAACCCTACGATTGGCTACACCTTC. Translating gives CASSRRGGTNPTIGYTF. J is TRBJ1-2 and V is TRBV19, with a weak D call TRBD1 (5 bases). The CDR3 covers 17 residues. The V and J ends lost 6 bases and 7 bases respectively, with 27 bases between them. The germline V gene has CDR1 LNHDA and CDR2 SQIVND (reference sequence).